Presented here are 19 T cell receptor beta chains from one specimen sequenced in a study of identical twins (TCRdb year 2016). Receptor libraries were prepared by 5' RACE. Sequencing relied on an Illumina HiSeq 2000. TCRdb cleaned the public reads at Q25 with fastp, built clones with MiXCR and kept in-frame beta chains. Rows matching on CDR3 protein sequence are summarized as one entry with the most common DNA and genes. The sample table shows hundreds of thousands of distinct CDR3 sequences, and over 9% are seen once. The top ten hold about 1.6% of the sample. This sample also appeared in a second study, on yellow fever vaccine responses in identical twins.

Sequencing was done on a sample of PBMCs. The receptors were gathered from a woman in her late teens or twenties in good health.

V and J are TRBV12-3 or TRBV12-4 and TRBJ1-1; D perhaps matches TRBD1 (6 bases). CDR3 size: 14 residues. The V gene lost 7 bases and the J gene lost 1 base, with 13 bases spanning the gap. The CDR3 sequence: CASTEDRENTEAFF. The CDR3 region has the DNA TGTGCCAGCACCGAGGACAGAGAGAACACTGAAGCTTTCTTT.

This clonotype appeared a few times. The chain employs TRBV24-1 and TRBJ2-2, with 7 bases that match TRBD2. V shed 8 bases and J 7 bases; nucleotides not matched to a gene: 12. The CDR3 sequence is 15 residues long. CDR1 is KGHDR and CDR2 is SFDVKD in the germline V gene. The CDR3 nucleotides are TGTGCCACCACGGGAGCACAAGCGGGGAGCGGGGAGCTGTTTTTT. This sequence encodes CATTGAQAGSGELFF.

This clonotype was counted at least ten times. The chain uses TRBV12-3 or TRBV12-4 and TRBJ2-1; 9 positions match TRBD2. The CDR3 sequence is 15 residues long. Trimming removed 5 bases from V and 9 bases from J; junction bases left unmatched: 11. The CDR3 loop reads CASSLRVAGAREQFF. The CDR3 DNA sequence: TGTGCCAGCAGTCTGCGGGTAGCGGGAGCTCGTGAGCAGTTCTTC.

The V call is TRBV5-1, the J call TRBJ1-2, with D possibly TRBD1 on 5 matching bases. The CDR3 contains 15 residues. The germline gives CDR1 SGHRS, CDR2 YFSETQ. V lost 4 bases and J lost 4, with 17 bases in between. DNA for the CDR3: TGCGCCAGCAGCCCGGACGGGGACCTTGGCTATGGCTACACCTTC. This codes for CASSPDGDLGYGYTF.

This clonotype was picked up many times. CDR3 DNA: TGTGCCAGCAGTTATACGGGGGACGAGCAGTACGTC. Translating it yields CASSYTGDEQYV. The V call is TRBV6-6, the J call TRBJ2-7, with D perhaps TRBD2 (6 bases). CDR3 length: 12 residues. V was pared by 3 bases and J by 5 bases, with 8 bases between. The germline V gene has CDR1 MNHNY and CDR2 SVGAGI (reference sequence).

The rearrangement uses TRBV20-1 and TRBJ2-3, with 15 nucleotides matching TRBD2. V lost 4 bases, J lost 6 bases, and 8 bases stayed unmatched. CDR1 and CDR2 (germline): DFQATT, SNEGSKA (reference sequence). The CDR3 covers 16 residues. CDR3 nucleotides: TGCAGTGCTACAGATGGACTAGCGGGGGGGGAGGATACGCAGTATTTT. Protein product: CSATDGLAGGEDTQYF.

This clonotype was detected a few times. This sequence joins TRBV20-1 and TRBJ2-2, with D possibly being TRBD1 or TRBD2 (6 bases each). V dropped 5 bases and J dropped 8 bases, with 15 bases sitting between them. Germline-derived CDR1 and CDR2 are DFQATT and SNEGSKA (reference sequence). The CDR3 is 13 amino acids. The CDR3 bases are TGCAGTGCTGTTGAGGGGGGCAGAGGGGAGCTGTTTTTT. Its translation is CSAVEGGRGELFF.

This chain links TRBV14 with TRBJ2-1, with unresolved D. CDR3 size: 13 residues. Germline values: CDR1 SGHDN, CDR2 FVKESK. V dropped 1 base and J dropped 8 bases, with 9 bases sitting between them. The CDR3: CASSQVSYHEQFF. CDR3 sequence (DNA): TGTGCCAGCAGCCAAGTCTCGTATCATGAGCAGTTCTTC.

This chain uses TRBV14 with TRBJ2-7; D is possibly TRBD2 (6 bases). The V end was cut by 1 base, the J end by 6 bases, with 10 bases between. The CDR3 has 13 residues. Germline values: CDR1 SGHDN, CDR2 FVKESK. DNA of the CDR3: TGTGCCAGCAGCCAAGTTCGGGGGAGCGAGCAGTACTTC. It yields the protein CASSQVRGSEQYF.

The rearrangement links TRBV29-1 to TRBJ1-1; TRBD1 matches at 8 bases. The CDR3 sequence is 14 residues long. V shed 4 bases, J shed 4 bases, and the junction held 8 bases outside the gene matches. Looked up from germline, CDR1 is SQVTM and CDR2 is ANQGSEA. The CDR3: CSVGQGLRGTEAFF. DNA for the CDR3: TGCAGCGTTGGACAGGGGTTGAGAGGCACTGAAGCTTTCTTT.

This clonotype showed up many times. The V gene is TRBV5-6, the J gene TRBJ2-1, with TRBD2 matching 10 bases. The length of the CDR3 is 14 residues. J lost 6 bases, V lost 6 bases, and 6 bases had no gene match. Germline CDR1 reads SGHDT; CDR2 reads YYEEEE. DNA of the CDR3: TGTGCCAGCACCTACACTAGCGGGATCAATGAGCAGTTCTTC. Residues: CASTYTSGINEQFF.

This clonotype was counted between two and nine times. The chain uses TRBV20-1 and TRBJ2-3; D is undetermined. Trimming removed 1 base at V and 0 bases at J, with 11 bases between. CDR1 DFQATT and CDR2 SNEGSKA come from the germline V gene (reference sequence). The CDR3 extends over 15 amino acids. CDR3 sequence reads: CSARVPGTSTDTQYF. CDR3 sequence (DNA): TGCAGTGCTAGAGTCCCGGGCACTAGCACAGATACGCAGTATTTT.

The chain uses TRBV5-1 and TRBJ2-2; the match to TRBD2 covers 15 bases. Germline assignment: CDR1 SGHRS and CDR2 YFSETQ. With V trimmed by 3 bases and J by 4 bases, 10 bases remained unmatched. The CDR3 loop spans 19 amino acids. Here the CDR3 DNA reads TGCGCCAGCAGCTCCCCGGGACTAGCGGGAGGAGGGGCCACCGGGGAGCTGTTTTTT. Amino acid sequence: CASSSPGLAGGGATGELFF.

This clonotype turned up a few times. The genes are TRBV5-6 and TRBJ2-1; 7 bases are a match to TRBD2. Germline values: CDR1 SGHDT, CDR2 YYEEEE. This CDR3 region has 12 residues. V dropped 4 bases and J dropped 13; count of bases not matched to a gene: 8. The CDR3 reads CASSGSGPEQFF. As DNA, the CDR3 is TGTGCCAGCAGCGGTAGCGGGCCTGAACAGTTCTTC.

This clonotype was seen a few times. The genes are TRBV2 and TRBJ2-1; 8 bases line up with TRBD2. In germline, CDR1 is SNHLY, CDR2 FYNNEI. The CDR3 contains 14 residues. V gave up 9 bases and J gave up 2 bases; unmatched junction bases: 6. The CDR3: CARADSGAYNEQFF. The DNA of the CDR3 is TGTGCCAGAGCAGATAGCGGGGCCTACAATGAGCAGTTCTTC.

Here the CDR3 reads CASSLDRVGFRPQHF. The CDR3 DNA follows: TGTGCCAGCAGCTTAGACAGGGTAGGTTTCCGGCCCCAGCATTTT. This chain uses TRBV7-2 with TRBJ1-5, with a tentative D call TRBD1 (6 bases). Trimming pared 1 base from V and 9 bases from J, leaving 16 bases between. The CDR3 runs 15 residues. Germline V gene lookup returns CDR1 SGHTA and CDR2 FQGNSA.

In its sample, this clonotype was seen a few times. The rearrangement joins TRBV25-1 to TRBJ2-2, with D unresolved. Germline assignment: CDR1 MGHDK and CDR2 SYGVNS. Trimming took 7 bases from V and 2 from J, leaving 11 bases between them. This CDR3 region has 14 residues. In DNA form, the CDR3 reads TGTGCCAGCAAAGAAAGTACCAACACCGGGGAGCTGTTTTTT. This gives the protein CASKESTNTGELFF.

This clonotype was seen more than once but under ten times. The chain has TRBV10-1 and TRBJ2-1; 12 bases are shared with TRBD2. CDR1 is WNHNN and CDR2 is SYGVQD in the germline V gene (reference sequence). Trimming at V came to 0 bases and at J to 9 bases, leaving 6 bases not matched to a gene. The CDR3 consists of 16 residues. Written as DNA, the CDR3 is TGCGCCAGCAGTGAGTCGTCTAGCGGGAGGGTTGGTGAGCAGTTCTTC. Protein product: CASSESSSGRVGEQFF.

Notes on this clonotype: The junction departs from the called germline gene at one end, perhaps through a read error. This chain connects TRBV3-1 to TRBJ2-7; possibly TRBD1 for D (6 bases). The CDR3 extends over 14 amino acids. Germline V gives CDR1 LGHDT, CDR2 YNNKEL (reference sequence). CDR3 nucleotide sequence: TGTGCCAGCAGCCAAGGTACAGGGCCCTACGAGCTGTACTTC. Translated: CASSQGTGPYELYF.